The present T cell receptor (beta chain) was sequenced within a study of blood T cell repertoires in COVID-19. Background on the study: From T cells, B-cell-depleted T cells, or PBMCs came the material, which was cDNA or gDNA.

Trimming removed 7 bases at V and 0 bases at J, with 19 bases between. Germline loops: CDR1 MDHEN, CDR2 SYDVKM. CDR3 length: 16 residues. Those who participated ranged in age from roughly 18 to 89 years and resided in about two dozen US areas. Participants had their cohort set by participant-reported clinical history. Original processing notes: Counts of nucleated cells, estimated from reference gene primer amplification, were obtained. Sequencing used immunoSEQ multiplex PCR; TCRdb keeps in-frame clones, though not all of them. The V and J calls and clone size were taken over from that table, and D and trimming were inferred from the DNA. The data show 150,000 or so clones, with about 79% seen just once and approximately 10% held by the top ten.

The sequence was collected from a man aged 50-59 years who had recovered from COVID-19. The chain is built from TRBV28 and TRBJ2-7; D perhaps matches TRBD2 (7 bases). Sequencing was performed on PBMCs or T cells enriched from blood (not recorded which). The CDR3 nucleotides read TGTGCCAGCACCCGGTCGAGGGGGGGGAGCTCCTACGAGCAGTACTTC. Translated: CASTRSRGGSSYEQYF.